The sample holds many counts of the clone carrying this T cell receptor beta chain. These data are taken from a study of T cells in Graves' hyperthyroidism and ophthalmopathy. Germline V gene data show CDR1 as PRHDT and CDR2 as FYEKMQ (reference sequence). V lost 5 bases, J lost 0 bases, and 10 bases stayed unmatched. The CDR3 totals 17 residues. Researchers amplified the TCR beta CDR3 regions from RNA transcripts. First-round RT-PCR targeting the TCR CDR3 was performed with the HTBI primer set. Each CDR3 protein gets one entry after TCRdb re-called the multiplex PCR reads with MiXCR. In the table there are roughly 240,000 distinct CDR3 sequences, roughly a quarter of which are singletons.

This chain connects TRBV13 to TRBJ2-7, with TRBD1 identical over 10 bases. The receptor was derived from a woman aged 40 to 49 with Graves' ophthalmopathy. Source material: blood. The CDR3 reads CASSVRTGTGVSYEQYF. The CDR3 nucleotides read TGTGCCAGCAGCGTGAGAACCGGGACAGGGGTCTCCTACGAGCAGTACTTC.